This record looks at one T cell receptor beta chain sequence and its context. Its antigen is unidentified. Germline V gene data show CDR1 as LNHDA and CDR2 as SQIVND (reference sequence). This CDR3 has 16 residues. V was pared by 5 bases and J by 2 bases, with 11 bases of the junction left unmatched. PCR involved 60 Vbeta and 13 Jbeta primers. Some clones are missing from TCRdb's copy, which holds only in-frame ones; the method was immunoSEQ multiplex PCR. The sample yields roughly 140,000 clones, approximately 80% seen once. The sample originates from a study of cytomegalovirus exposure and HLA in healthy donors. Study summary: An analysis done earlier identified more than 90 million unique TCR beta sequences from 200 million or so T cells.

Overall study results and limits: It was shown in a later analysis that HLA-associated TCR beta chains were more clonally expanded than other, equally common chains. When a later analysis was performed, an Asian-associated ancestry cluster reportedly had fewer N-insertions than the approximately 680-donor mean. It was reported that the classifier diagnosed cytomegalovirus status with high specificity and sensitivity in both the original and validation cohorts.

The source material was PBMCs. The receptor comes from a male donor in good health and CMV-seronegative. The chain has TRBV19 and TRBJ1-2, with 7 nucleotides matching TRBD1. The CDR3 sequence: CASSGSYQGQNYGYTF. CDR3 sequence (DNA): TGTGCCAGTAGTGGGTCCTATCAGGGACAGAACTATGGCTACACCTTC.